This T cell receptor (beta chain) came from a study of lung T cells in sarcoidosis with Löfgren's syndrome. Study-wide background: CD4+ T cells build up in sarcoidosis bronchoalveolar lavage fluid. Löfgren's syndrome patients were the main repertoire analysis focus.

CDR1 is DFQATT and CDR2 is SNEGSKA in the germline V gene (reference sequence). This CDR3 region has 14 residues. Comments on this clonotype: The junction departs from germline at one end; a sequencing error may be responsible.

TCRdb passed the reads through MiXCR, listing each CDR3 protein once. Of approximately 20,000 distinct CDR3 sequences detected, roughly 20% appear once; the ten largest clones hold roughly 4%. The specimen was CD4+ T cells from PBMCs. This clonotype originated in a human donor with sarcoidosis (Löfgren's syndrome or another form), or a control subject (not recorded which). This chain uses TRBV20-1 with TRBJ1-1; D gene ambiguous. The CDR3 bases are TGCAGTACTAGACCACTAGGAGCAAACACTGAAGCTTTCTTT. The encoded protein is CSTRPLGANTEAFF.